This T cell receptor beta chain stems from a study of blood T cell repertoires in COVID-19. On the study more broadly: PBMCs, B-cell-depleted T cells, or T cells were the source of the cDNA or gDNA that made up the material.

This clone was counted only a few times. The CDR3 has 14 residues. Trimming took off 3 bases at V and 8 bases at J, with 17 bases between the two ends. Looked up from germline, CDR1 is SGDLS and CDR2 is YYNGEE. Per the study methods: Quantification of nucleated cells was approximated via reference gene primer amplification. Profiling relied on immunoSEQ multiplex PCR, and the TCRdb table lists in-frame clones only, not all of them. V, J and clone size reflect that table, while D and trimming were determined from the DNA. The sample records about 140,000 clones, 85% to 90% being singletons. This sequence originates from a woman of 80 years or more with acute or convalescent COVID-19. Sequences were obtained from peripheral blood. This chain connects TRBV9 to TRBJ1-1; D unclear. CDR3: CASSAGINRLEAFF. The CDR3 bases are TGTGCCAGCAGCGCGGGAATCAATCGTCTAGAAGCTTTCTTT.